The 11 T cell receptor beta chains reported below all come from one sample, sequenced in a study of T-cell reconstitution after alpha-beta-depleted transplantation in children. TCRbeta library preparation incorporated unique molecular identifiers. TCRdb analysed the PCR reads with MiXCR anew, one entry per CDR3 protein. The repertoire holds 200,000 to 300,000 distinct CDR3 sequences, with 12% as singletons. Sequencing used PBMCs from the stem cell graft donor, obtained from the stem cell graft. These receptors came from a human donor who donated a stem cell graft to a child with acute lymphoblastic leukemia.

This clonotype was recorded at least ten times. The chain uses TRBV6-5 and TRBJ1-2; D gene unclear. Germline V lookup: CDR1 MNHEY, CDR2 SVGAGI. Trimming left V 4 bases short and J 5 bases short, with 11 bases between. The CDR3 length is 13 residues. DNA of the CDR3: TGTGCCAGCAGTTCTCTGGGAGATTATGGCTACACCTTC. This encodes CASSSLGDYGYTF.

This clonotype was counted ten times or more. V is TRBV5-1 and J is TRBJ1-6, with TRBD1 identical over 9 bases. The CDR3 sequence is 15 residues long. V was clipped by 5 bases and J by 6 bases; unmatched bases: 6. Germline-derived CDR1 and CDR2 are SGHRS and YFSETQ. The CDR3 sequence is CASRRDRDGNSPLHF. For the CDR3, the DNA is TGCGCCAGCAGAAGGGACAGGGATGGTAATTCACCCCTCCACTTT.

The chain uses TRBV27 and TRBJ2-7; D not certain. This CDR3 is built from 13 residues. Trimming removed 2 bases from V and 2 bases from J, with 7 bases in between. Germline loops: CDR1 MNHEY, CDR2 SMNVEV (reference sequence). CDR3 bases: TGTGCCAGCAGTTTAACGGTCACCTACGAGCAGTACTTC. Its translation is CASSLTVTYEQYF.

The sample holds many counts of this clonotype. The rearrangement uses TRBV12-3 or TRBV12-4 and TRBJ2-3; D is tentatively TRBD1 or TRBD2 (5 bases each). The V end was cut by 6 bases, the J end by 0 bases, with 13 bases between. The CDR3 contains 15 residues. Here the CDR3 reads CASSGAEVSTDTQYF. In DNA, the CDR3 is TGTGCCAGCAGCGGGGCCGAAGTCAGCACAGATACGCAGTATTTT.

This clonotype was counted ten times or more. CDR3 amino acids: CSARDERGRADTQYF. The CDR3 DNA sequence: TGCAGTGCTAGAGACGAACGGGGTAGGGCAGATACGCAGTATTTT. The chain employs TRBV20-1 and TRBJ2-3; maybe TRBD2 (5 bases). There are 15 residues in the CDR3. V dropped 0 bases and J dropped 4 bases, with 14 bases sitting between them. Germline V gene lookup returns CDR1 DFQATT and CDR2 SNEGSKA (reference sequence).

This clonotype was observed many times. The chain links TRBV7-9 to TRBJ1-1; D not resolved. Germline values: CDR1 SEHNR, CDR2 FQNEAQ (reference sequence). Trimming took 5 bases from V and 4 from J, leaving 8 bases between them. CDR3 length: 12 residues. The CDR3 loop is CASSATFTEAFF. CDR3 DNA sequence: TGTGCCAGCAGCGCGACGTTCACTGAAGCTTTCTTT.

The chain employs TRBV5-1 and TRBJ2-2, with TRBD2 matching 7 bases. The CDR3 extends over 16 amino acids. Germline V gives CDR1 SGHRS, CDR2 YFSETQ. V trimming: 2 bases; J trimming: 4 bases; junction bases outside the gene matches: 8. The CDR3 DNA reads as TGCGCCAGCAGCTTCGGTCCTTCGGGGGGCACCGGGGAGCTGTTTTTT. Translation: CASSFGPSGGTGELFF.

Note on this clonotype: A much bigger clone sits one base away, suggesting this may be a read error. The rearrangement joins TRBV5-1 to TRBJ2-1, with 7 bases that match TRBD2. CDR1 is SGHRS, CDR2 YFSETQ, per germline. The CDR3 is 14 amino acids. DNA of the CDR3: TGCGCCGGCAGCTTAGGACTAGAGGGGACTGAGCAGTTCTTC. Translating it yields CAGSLGLEGTEQFF.

The table lists this clonotype with many counts. The rearrangement links TRBV12-3 or TRBV12-4 to TRBJ2-1, with D possibly TRBD1 on 6 matching bases. V was trimmed by 7 bases and J by 8 bases, leaving 18 bases between them. The CDR3 sequence is 14 residues long. In DNA, the CDR3 is TGTGCCAGCACGCCATGGGGGCCAGGGGATGAGCAGTTCTTC. This gives the protein CASTPWGPGDEQFF.

The sample holds many counts of this clonotype. CDR3 sequence (DNA): TGCGCCAGCAGCTTGGAGCCAGGAACCACTGGAAACACCATATATTTT. This sequence encodes CASSLEPGTTGNTIYF. V and J are TRBV5-1 and TRBJ1-3; D not certain. Trimming shortened V by 0 bases and J by 2 bases, and 12 bases separated the two germline ends. Per the germline V gene, CDR1 is SGHRS and CDR2 is YFSETQ. There are 16 residues in the CDR3.

A remark on this clonotype: This may be a read error: a much more frequent sequence differs by one nucleotide. V gene TRBV6-1 combines with J gene TRBJ2-6; possibly TRBD1 for D (5 bases). CDR3 length: 16 residues. The germline gives CDR1 MNHNS, CDR2 SASEGT. The CDR3 region has the DNA TGTGCCAGCAGTGAATCGGTGAACTCTGGGGCCAACGTCCTGAATTTC. Protein sequence: CASSESVNSGANVLNF.